Listed below are T cell receptor beta chains from one sample, sequenced in a study of beta chain features in type 1 diabetes. The repertoire was sequenced with immunoSEQ multiplex PCR; TCRdb's copy has only in-frame clones and lacks some. The repertoire has 310,000 or so clones, approximately 10% of them found once; the top ten carry 0.015% to 0.02%. Sequencing was performed on naive CD4+ T cells from blood. All receptors come from a woman aged 25 to 45 in good health. Both conserved end residues are part of each CDR3. The order of the fields is clone size, V gene, D gene, J gene, CDR3 DNA, CDR3 protein. A D gene is named only where the DNA matches it firmly. Size values are once, few and many counts, or a class for expanded clones, and some rows have none.

>few|TRBV5-1|TRBD1|TRBJ1-4
TGCGCCAGCAGATTCGGGACAGGGAGAGGTAATGAAAAACTGTTTTTT
CASRFGTGRGNEKLFF
>NA|TRBV27|NA|TRBJ2-3
TGTGCCAGCGGGTACTATGGACTCACGGATACGCAGTATTTT
CASGYYGLTDTQYF
>NA|TRBV28|NA|TRBJ1-2
TGTGCCAGCGAAGAGGCAAGTAACTATGGCTACACCTTC
CASEEASNYGYTF
>few|TRBV7-2|TRBD1|TRBJ2-7
TGTGCCAGCAGCCACCGGGACAGGGGATTTTACGAGCAGTACTTC
CASSHRDRGFYEQYF
>few|TRBV4-2|NA|TRBJ1-1
TGTGCCAGCAGCCAAGACACCGACAGATTCACTGAAGCTTTCTTT
CASSQDTDRFTEAFF
>few|TRBV7-2|TRBD2|TRBJ2-5
TGTGCCAGCAGCCTACTAGCGGGAGTTCAAGAGACCCAGTACTTC
CASSLLAGVQETQYF
>few|TRBV9|TRBD1|TRBJ2-3
TGTGCCAGCAGCGCACGACAGGGGGGAACAGATACGCAGTATTTT
CASSARQGGTDTQYF
>few|TRBV18|NA|TRBJ2-1
TGTGCCAGCTCACCAGTAGCTGGTGAGCAGTTCTTC
CASSPVAGEQFF
>NA|TRBV29-1|NA|TRBJ1-1
TGCAGCGTTGTCAGGGGTCCTGATGAAGCTTTCTTT
CSVVRGPDEAFF
>few|TRBV27|NA|TRBJ2-3
TGTGCCAGCACTCGGGTTCCTAGCACAGATACGCAGTATTTT
CASTRVPSTDTQYF
>NA|TRBV15|TRBD2|TRBJ2-1
TGTGCCACCAGCAGATCTACTACTAGCGGGAGGAATGAGCAGTTCTTC
CATSRSTTSGRNEQFF
>NA|TRBV19|NA|TRBJ2-2
TGTGCCAGTAGTATAGATTCGGGGTTCGGGGAGCTGTTTTTT
CASSIDSGFGELFF
>NA|TRBV18|NA|TRBJ2-1
TGTGCCAGCTCAGCTGTCGGGGGAAACAATGAGCAGTTCTTC
CASSAVGGNNEQFF
>few|TRBV18|NA|TRBJ2-5
TGTGCCAGCTCACCACCGGGCAGCCTCGACGAGACCCAGTACTTC
CASSPPGSLDETQYF
>few|TRBV28|TRBD2|TRBJ2-2
TGTGCCAGCAGTTTATACGCGGGAGCGGCCACCGGGGAGCTGTTTTTT
CASSLYAGAATGELFF
>few|TRBV4-1|TRBD1|TRBJ1-2
TGCGCCAGCAGCCAGGGGACAGGGGGCAACTATGGCTACACCTTC
CASSQGTGGNYGYTF
>NA|TRBV5-6|NA|TRBJ2-1
TGTGCCAGCAGCCAATCGGACAGGCAGTTCTTC
CASSQSDRQFF
>few|TRBV9|NA|TRBJ2-5
TGTGCCAGCAGCGTAGGAGGCCAAGAGACCCAGTACTTC
CASSVGGQETQYF
>few|TRBV18|TRBD2|TRBJ2-7
TGTGCCAGCTCTCATGGACTAGCGGGATCTCCCCCCTACGAGCAGTACTTC
CASSHGLAGSPPYEQYF
>few|TRBV7-2|TRBD1|TRBJ2-7
TGTGCCAGCAGCTCCTCAAGGGACAGGGGGTCCTACGAGCAGTACTTC
CASSSSRDRGSYEQYF
>NA|TRBV5-4|TRBD2|TRBJ2-7
TGTGCCAGCAGCCTGCCGGGACTAGCGGGCTCGAGCTCCTACGAGCAGTACTTC
CASSLPGLAGSSSYEQYF
>NA|TRBV7-2|TRBD2|TRBJ2-1
TGTGCCAGCAGCTTACTAGCGGGAGGGATGGGCAATGAGCAGTTCTTC
CASSLLAGGMGNEQFF
>NA|TRBV27|NA|TRBJ2-5
TGTGCCAGCAGTTTGAGGGCCCACCAGGAGACCCAGTACTTC
CASSLRAHQETQYF